One and the same sample provided the 25 T cell receptor beta chains below, sequenced in a study of blood T cells in healthy people across ages. Using a J-beta primer mix together with a sample-barcoded 5' primer, a second PCR was run for about 7 to 12 cycles. TCRdb re-called the 5' RACE reads with MiXCR, one entry per CDR3 protein. Of 700,000 to 900,000 distinct CDR3 sequences in the sample, 40% to 65% were seen once. Sequencing was carried out using blood. These receptors all stem from a man older than 75 in good health.

The chain's CDR3 is CAISDYPGDRGRGQPQHF. Here the CDR3 DNA reads TGTGCCATCAGTGACTATCCTGGGGACAGGGGGCGCGGGCAGCCCCAGCATTTT. J is TRBJ1-5 and V is TRBV10-3; 12 positions match TRBD1. J was trimmed by 7 bases and V by 3 bases; bases with no gene match: 13. This CDR3 is 18 amino acids long. CDR1 ENHRY and CDR2 SYGVKD come from the germline V gene.

CDR3 in amino acids: CASSWTGTSYEQYF. The CDR3 nucleotides read TGTGCCAGCAGTTGGACCGGGACTTCCTACGAGCAGTACTTC. The V and J genes are TRBV28 and TRBJ2-7; tentatively, D is TRBD2 (6 bases). Trimming took 4 bases from V and 1 from J, leaving 11 bases between them. This CDR3 contains 14 residues. Germline V lookup: CDR1 MDHEN, CDR2 SYDVKM.

The rearrangement links TRBV27 to TRBJ2-7; D may be TRBD1 or TRBD2 (6 bases each). Germline V gene lookup returns CDR1 MNHEY and CDR2 SMNVEV (reference sequence). Trimming cost V 3 bases and J 4 bases, with 13 bases left between them. This CDR3 has 14 amino acids. Here the CDR3 DNA reads TGTGCCAGCAGTTTTTTGGGGGGCGCGTACGAGCAGTACTTC. This encodes CASSFLGGAYEQYF.

This chain joins TRBV9 and TRBJ1-2; no firm D call. The CDR3 is 11 residues long. Per germline, CDR1 SGDLS and CDR2 YYNGEE. V shed 4 bases and J shed 6 bases, with 7 bases lying between them. DNA for the CDR3: TGTGCCAGCAGCTCGGACCATGGCTACACCTTC. Translating it yields CASSSDHGYTF.

A note on this clonotype: Compared with germline, one end of the junction differs, possibly owing to a read error. The chain joins TRBV4-1 to TRBJ2-1; D remains ambiguous. CDR3 length: 15 amino acids. CDR1 MGHRA and CDR2 YSYEKL come from the germline V gene. Here the CDR3 reads CASSQGPPTYNGQFF. The CDR3, as DNA: TGCGCCAGCAGCCAAGGGCCGCCGACCTACAATGGGCAGTTCTTC.

This clonotype was seen at least ten times. An end of the junction differs from the germline gene, which may be a read error. The V call is TRBV11-2, the J call TRBJ2-5; weak D call: TRBD2 (5 bases). Germline V gene data show CDR1 as SGHAT and CDR2 as FQNNGV. The CDR3 spans 13 residues. CDR3 loop: CASSLGLIETQYF. The CDR3 nucleotides are TGCGCCAGCAGCCTTGGACTCATAGAGACCCAGTACTTC.

This chain uses TRBV20-1 with TRBJ2-1; unclear D gene. Per the germline V gene, CDR1 is DFQATT and CDR2 is SNEGSKA (reference sequence). CDR3 size: 14 residues. This CDR3 is CTAVSFSSYNEQFF. The CDR3 DNA reads as TGCACCGCAGTCTCCTTTAGCTCCTACAATGAGCAGTTCTTC.

This sequence joins TRBV5-1 and TRBJ2-1, with 9 bases identical to TRBD1. Germline V gene sequence: CDR1 SGHRS, CDR2 YFSETQ. V was pared by 4 bases and J by 13 bases, with 9 bases of the junction left unmatched. The CDR3 length is 13 residues. CDR3 bases: TGCGCCAGCAGCGGTGGACAGGGGCGGCCTCAGTTCTTC. Protein sequence: CASSGGQGRPQFF.

This clonotype was seen only once. This chain connects TRBV7-2 to TRBJ2-1, with 7 bases matching TRBD2. The CDR3 is 16 residues long. Trimming took 5 bases from V and 0 from J; bases not matched to a gene: 7. The germline CDR1 and CDR2 sequences are SGHTA and FQGNSA. The CDR3 sequence: CASSPVRGFSYNEQFF. CDR3 bases: TGTGCCAGCAGCCCCGTGCGGGGGTTCTCCTACAATGAGCAGTTCTTC.

The chain combines TRBV5-1 with TRBJ2-2, with 7 positions matching TRBD1. The CDR3 covers 13 residues. Trimming cost V 7 bases and J 6 bases; bases outside gene matches: 6. Germline CDR1 and CDR2: SGHRS and YFSETQ. The DNA of the CDR3 is TGCGCCAGCGGCGACAGGGACCCCGGGGAGCTGTTTTTT. Protein product: CASGDRDPGELFF.

The chain employs TRBV3-1 and TRBJ2-1; D might be TRBD1 (6 bases). The CDR3 is 16 amino acids. Trimming pared 0 bases from V and 4 bases from J, leaving 13 bases between. Germline CDR1 reads LGHDT; CDR2 reads YNNKEL (reference sequence). The CDR3 loop reads CASSQEVQGWYNEQFF. The CDR3 DNA sequence: TGTGCCAGCAGCCAAGAAGTTCAGGGGTGGTACAATGAGCAGTTCTTC.

This clonotype has only a few counts. The chain combines TRBV7-2 with TRBJ1-2; D uncertain. CDR3 length: 13 amino acids. The V gene lost 5 bases and the J gene lost 4 bases, with 11 bases spanning the gap. The V gene's germline CDR1 is SGHTA and CDR2 FQGNSA. The CDR3 nucleotides are TGTGCCAGCAGCCGGCCGGGGTTCTATGGCTACACCTTC. It is translated as CASSRPGFYGYTF.

This clonotype was detected many times. J is TRBJ2-7 and V is TRBV5-1; D call uncertain. V was trimmed by 3 bases and J by 2 bases, leaving 12 bases between them. CDR1 SGHRS and CDR2 YFSETQ come from the germline V gene. The CDR3 extends over 14 amino acids. CDR3 protein: CASSWTRRAYEQYF. Here the CDR3 DNA reads TGCGCCAGCAGCTGGACCCGACGAGCCTACGAGCAGTACTTC.

This clonotype was picked up a small number of times. The V call is TRBV20-1, the J call TRBJ2-1; D is unresolved. The CDR3 totals 16 residues. Trimming removed 0 bases at V and 0 bases at J, with 12 bases between. Germline V gives CDR1 DFQATT, CDR2 SNEGSKA (reference sequence). In DNA form, the CDR3 reads TGCAGTGCTAGAGACGCCCTAAAAAACTCCTACAATGAGCAGTTCTTC. Its protein is CSARDALKNSYNEQFF.

The sample holds one count of this clonotype. V is TRBV3-1 and J is TRBJ2-4; D is ambiguous. With the DNA end fitting TRBJ2-7 better, the J assignment may be wrong. Germline assignment: CDR1 LGHDT and CDR2 YNNKEL (reference sequence). CDR3 size: 12 residues. The CDR3 sequence is CASSHQTYEQYF. As DNA, the CDR3 is TGTGCCAGCAGCCACCAAACCTACGAGCAGTACTTC.

This chain connects TRBV20-1 to TRBJ2-1; D may be TRBD1 (5 bases). The ends were cut back, 1 base at V and 2 bases at J, with 15 bases in the middle. Looked up from germline, CDR1 is DFQATT and CDR2 is SNEGSKA (reference sequence). The CDR3 has 16 amino acids. The CDR3: CSARGSAAGTYNEQFF. The CDR3 DNA follows: TGCAGTGCTAGAGGCTCGGCGGCAGGGACCTACAATGAGCAGTTCTTC.

V gene TRBV7-2 combines with J gene TRBJ1-6, with D hard to call. Germline values: CDR1 SGHTA, CDR2 FQGNSA. The CDR3 is 16 residues long. V dropped 8 bases and J dropped 0 bases, with 14 bases sitting between them. CDR3 coding DNA: TGTGCCAGCGTTGCCGCCCCCCGCTCCTATAATTCACCCCTCCACTTT. It is translated as CASVAAPRSYNSPLHF.

This clonotype was counted only a few times. The V gene is TRBV20-1, the J gene TRBJ2-1; TRBD1 is a possible D gene (6 bases). With 1 base removed from V and 6 bases from J, the gap between germline ends came to 10 bases. CDR1 and CDR2 (germline): DFQATT, SNEGSKA (reference sequence). The CDR3 has 13 residues. CDR3 region: CSARVAGVNEQFF. CDR3 DNA: TGCAGTGCTAGAGTGGCAGGGGTCAATGAGCAGTTCTTC.

V usage is TRBV2 and J usage is TRBJ2-3; 8 nucleotides match TRBD2. After removal of 5 bases from V and 2 bases from J, the junction contained 12 bases not matched to a gene. There are 17 residues in the CDR3. Germline V gene data show CDR1 as SNHLY and CDR2 as FYNNEI. DNA of the CDR3: TGTGCCAGCAGTTTACCGGGACTAGTTCAAGACACAGATACGCAGTATTTT. Its protein is CASSLPGLVQDTDTQYF.

The sample holds a few counts of this clonotype. This chain joins TRBV29-1 and TRBJ1-2; 8 nucleotides line up with TRBD1. This CDR3 has 15 amino acids. In germline, CDR1 is SQVTM, CDR2 ANQGSEA. The V segment lost 4 bases and the J segment 8 bases; nucleotides outside the gene matches: 15. CDR3: CSVGLGQGASSGYTF. CDR3 DNA sequence: TGCAGCGTTGGGTTGGGCCAGGGGGCTTCTTCGGGCTACACCTTC.

This clonotype was found a few times. V gene TRBV29-1 combines with J gene TRBJ2-3, with a weak D call TRBD1 (6 bases). The V and J ends lost 4 bases and 14 bases respectively, with 22 bases between them. CDR1 and CDR2 from the germline V gene are SQVTM and ANQGSEA. This CDR3 is 13 amino acids long. The CDR3 sequence: CSVGGQGHRYAYF. In DNA, the CDR3 is TGCAGCGTTGGCGGGCAGGGACACAGATACGCGTATTTT.

V gene TRBV5-1 combines with J gene TRBJ2-4; no reliable D call. CDR1 and CDR2 from the germline V gene are SGHRS and YFSETQ. This CDR3 contains 14 residues. V was pared by 4 bases and J by 3 bases, with 11 bases between. CDR3 residues: CASSPQDVKNIQYF. The CDR3 DNA is TGCGCCAGCAGCCCCCAGGACGTCAAAAACATTCAGTACTTC.

The rearrangement uses TRBV4-1 and TRBJ2-2; 9 nucleotides align to TRBD1. The V gene's germline CDR1 is MGHRA and CDR2 YSYEKL. The V and J ends lost 1 base and 3 bases, in that order; junction bases with no gene match: 6. The CDR3 spans 17 residues. DNA for the CDR3: TGCGCCAGCAGCCAAGGAGGGACAGGGCGTTACACCGGGGAGCTGTTTTTT. As protein: CASSQGGTGRYTGELFF.

This clonotype was counted a few times. The V gene is TRBV20-1, the J gene TRBJ2-7, with a tentative D call TRBD2 (5 bases). The CDR3 consists of 12 residues. Germline CDR1 is DFQATT and CDR2 is SNEGSKA (reference sequence). Trimming took 2 bases from V and 6 from J, leaving 11 bases between them. CDR3 nucleotides: TGCAGTGCTAGACTAGCTCCGGGCGAGCAGTACTTC. Protein sequence: CSARLAPGEQYF.

This chain connects TRBV28 to TRBJ1-1; the D is unclear. With 1 base removed from V and 6 bases from J, the gap between germline ends came to 18 bases. The germline gives CDR1 MDHEN, CDR2 SYDVKM. The CDR3 consists of 16 residues. The CDR3 sequence is CASSLLGFAGKPEAFF. The DNA of the CDR3 is TGTGCCAGCAGTTTATTGGGCTTCGCCGGAAAACCTGAAGCTTTCTTT.